A selection of T cell receptor beta chains follows, all from one sample in a study of blood T cell repertoires in COVID-19. Method: immunoSEQ multiplex PCR; TCRdb's copy keeps in-frame clones and lacks some. The sample holds around 270,000 clones, around 83% seen once. The material sequenced was peripheral blood. Receptor source: a woman aged 40 to 50 who had recovered from COVID-19. Each CDR3 is given with its conserved first and last residue. D genes are given only for firm matches. The size field is filled for only some rows; it gives once, few, many or a size class.

j_call d_call clone_size v_call cdr3_aa cdr3_nt
TRBJ1-6 TRBD1 . TRBV10-3 CAITRDRYNSPLHF TGTGCCATCACCCGGGACAGGTATAATTCACCCCTCCACTTT
TRBJ2-3 TRBD1 . TRBV3-1/TRBV3-2 CASSHNRGPGTDTQYF TGTGCCAGCAGCCACAACAGGGGGCCGGGCACAGATACGCAGTATTTT
TRBJ1-2 . . TRBV6-4 CASSPREGPIGYTF TGTGCCAGCAGTCCACGGGAAGGCCCCATTGGCTACACCTTC
TRBJ2-3 . few TRBV6-5 CASSQGGLDTQYF TGTGCCAGCTCCCAGGGGGGATTAGATACGCAGTATTTT
TRBJ2-4 . . TRBV6-1 CASSEGQVGVIQYF TGTGCCAGCAGTGAAGGACAGGTCGGGGTCATTCAGTACTTC
TRBJ2-7 . . TRBV6-5 CAVLGGWQVSYEQYF TGTGCCGTCCTGGGTGGCTGGCAGGTTTCCTACGAGCAGTACTTC
TRBJ2-7 . . TRBV23-1 CASSPQGSEQYF TGCGCCAGCAGTCCACAGGGCTCCGAGCAGTACTTC
TRBJ1-5 . . TRBV29-1 CSVSLGRNQPQHF TGCAGCGTTTCGCTCGGGAGAAATCAGCCCCAGCATTTT
TRBJ1-6 . once TRBV15 CVTSSNPGSSPLHF TGTGTCACCAGCTCCAATCCAGGTAGTTCACCCCTCCACTTT
TRBJ2-7 . . TRBV5-6 CASSPGRDLYEQYF TGTGCCAGCAGCCCGGGCCGGGACTTATACGAGCAGTACTTC
TRBJ1-6 TRBD1 . TRBV5-4 CASSWDRGSSPLHF TGTGCCAGCAGCTGGGACAGGGGATCTTCACCCCTCCACTTT
TRBJ2-3 . . TRBV29-1 CSVQGQSPTDTQYF TGCAGCGTTCAAGGACAGAGCCCCACAGATACGCAGTATTTT
TRBJ2-3 TRBD1 . TRBV10-3 CAITRGQESTDTQYF TGTGCCATCACCCGGGGACAGGAAAGCACAGATACGCAGTATTTT
TRBJ1-1 . . TRBV6-6 CASSLGTGNTEAFF TGTGCCAGCAGCCTGGGGACTGGGAACACTGAAGCTTTCTTT
TRBJ1-3 . . TRBV11-2 CASSLTALFGNTIYF TGTGCCAGCAGCTTGACAGCCCTCTTTGGAAACACCATATATTTT
TRBJ2-5 TRBD1 . TRBV29-1 CSVVGGFRETQYF TGCAGCGTTGTAGGGGGCTTTAGAGAGACCCAGTACTTC
TRBJ2-1 TRBD1 . TRBV29-1 CSVLDRSSYNEQFF TGCAGCGTATTGGACAGGAGCTCCTACAATGAGCAGTTCTTC
TRBJ2-1 . . TRBV2 CASRGDGDEQFF TGTGCCAGCCGCGGGGATGGAGATGAGCAGTTCTTC
TRBJ2-1 TRBD2 . TRBV2 CATPGGLTRSRVGFSYNEQFF TGTGCCACCCCGGGGGGATTGACACGGTCGAGGGTAGGGTTCTCCTACAATGAGCAGTTCTTC
TRBJ2-1 . once TRBV29-1 CSVEKNEQFF TGCAGCGTCGAGAAGAATGAGCAGTTCTTC
TRBJ2-1 . . TRBV5-4 CASSLARYNEQFF TGTGCCAGCAGCTTGGCACGGTACAATGAGCAGTTCTTC
TRBJ1-2 . . TRBV7-6 CASSQGHNLNYGYTF TGTGCCAGCAGCCAAGGACACAACCTTAACTATGGCTACACCTTC
TRBJ1-5 . . TRBV19 CASSRWAALIDDQPQHF TGTGCCAGTAGCAGATGGGCAGCTCTGATTGACGATCAGCCCCAGCATTTT
TRBJ1-1 TRBD1 . TRBV11-3 CASSSRDRGEAFF TGTGCCAGCAGCTCCCGGGACAGGGGGGAAGCTTTCTTT
TRBJ1-1 . . TRBV12-3/TRBV12-4 CASSFGRNTEAFF TGTGCCAGCAGTTTCGGGAGGAACACTGAAGCTTTCTTT
TRBJ2-7 TRBD1 . TRBV27 CASSPNAGTGGEQYF TGTGCCAGCAGTCCCAACGCCGGGACAGGGGGCGAGCAGTACTTC
TRBJ2-4 TRBD1 . TRBV10-2 CASSGTGGNIQYF TGCGCCAGCAGTGGGACAGGGGGGAACATTCAGTACTTC
TRBJ2-4 . . TRBV7-9 CASSSFGGFVNIQYF TGTGCCAGCAGCTCCTTCGGAGGGTTTGTCAACATTCAGTACTTC
TRBJ1-5 TRBD1 few TRBV19 CASSTQRQGEQPQHF TGTGCCAGTAGTACCCAGAGACAGGGAGAGCAGCCCCAGCATTTT
TRBJ2-5 TRBD2 . TRBV28 CASSRGGAGQETQYF TGTGCCAGCAGTCGGGGGGGGGCAGGACAAGAGACCCAGTACTTC
TRBJ1-4 . few TRBV4-1 CASSHLNEATTNEKLFF TGCGCCAGCAGCCACCTCAACGAGGCTACAACTAATGAAAAACTGTTTTTT
TRBJ1-1 . few TRBV11-2 CASKPGLSNTEAFF TGTGCCAGTAAACCGGGACTGTCGAACACTGAAGCTTTCTTT